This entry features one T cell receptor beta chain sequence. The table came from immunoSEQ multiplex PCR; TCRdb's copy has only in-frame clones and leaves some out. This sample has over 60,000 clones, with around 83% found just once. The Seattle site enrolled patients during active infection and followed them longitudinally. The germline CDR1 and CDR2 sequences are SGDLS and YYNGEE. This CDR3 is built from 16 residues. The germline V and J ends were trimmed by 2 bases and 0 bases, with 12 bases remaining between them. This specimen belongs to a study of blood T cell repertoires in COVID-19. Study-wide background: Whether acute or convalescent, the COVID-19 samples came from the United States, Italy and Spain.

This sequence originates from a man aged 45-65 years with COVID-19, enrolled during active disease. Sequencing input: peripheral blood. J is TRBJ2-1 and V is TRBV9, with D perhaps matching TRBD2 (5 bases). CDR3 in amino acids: CASSVSALSSYNEQFF. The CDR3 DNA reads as TGTGCCAGCAGCGTTAGCGCTCTGAGCTCCTACAATGAGCAGTTCTTC.